What follows describes a single TCR beta chain. The target of this receptor is not known. No base-level quality is on record; no much larger clone is a single base apart. The data belong to a study of cytomegalovirus exposure and HLA in healthy donors (dated by TCRdb to 2017 to 2019). A note on the overall study: An earlier analysis of some 550 of the donors reported 250 to 300 Gb of sequence data and 117 million unique TCR beta sequences from about 200 million T cells. Rather than drawing on any new phenotypic data, the later analysis identified candidate immune exposures from TCR beta sequences and the way those sequences occurred across donors. A later analysis re-examined previously published TCR beta repertoires from just over 650 donors and added high-resolution HLA genotyping to investigate patterns of TCR occurrence. An earlier analysis of fewer than 750 of the donors used high-throughput TCR beta sequencing to judge whether each TCR beta V gene segment behaved as functional or pseudogenic. The aim of the study was to test whether cataloging public T cell receptors could identify signatures of past pathogen exposure. An early release covering roughly 600 HLA-typed donors comprised 250 to 350 gigabases of sequencing data and around 86 million unique TCR sequences. The study profiled the T cell repertoires of around 700 subjects by immunosequencing and related them to cytomegalovirus serostatus. Across around 400 genotyped donors of the cohort, an average of approximately 240,000 unique TCR beta nucleotide sequences per donor were sequenced, and roughly a sixth of those sequences were non-productive. High-throughput TCR immunosequencing, statistical association of individual TCRs with disease status, and machine learning were combined to predict cytomegalovirus infection status. Class I and class II HLA loci were covered by the typing at four-digit resolution. Of the roughly 430 genotyped donors, about 80% fell in the genetic ancestry cluster associated with self-reported Caucasian donors. The number of donors typed differed by locus, with roughly 629-640 for A, B, C, DRB1 and DQB1, around 500 for DQA1, 600 to 610 for DPA1, and about 450 for DPB1. Along with the roughly 670-subject first cohort, a separate validation cohort of about 110 different subjects was used. Every repertoire in the discovery cohort had been generated on one and the same sequencing platform. Genome-wide SNP genotypes for about three fifths of the roughly 700 donors were used in a later genetic analysis, which treated that subset as a discovery cohort. Donor age, sex, ethnicity and CMV serostatus were collected together with the repertoire data. Several DR-DQ haplotypes were treated as single units for association and clustering because of strong linkage in the cohort.

To prepare the library, the immunoSEQ multiplex PCR assay was applied. For the multiplex PCR, a mixture combining 60 forward primers for TCR Vbeta segments and 13 reverse primers for TCR Jbeta segments was used. The CDR3 region of rearranged TCR beta genes was amplified from genomic DNA by a multiplex PCR assay. Amplified TCR beta libraries were sequenced as 87-base-pair reads on the Illumina HiSeq System. The authors processed their data as follows. A later analysis tallied approximately 87 million unique TCR beta chains across the 550 to 850 repertoires, and around 10 million of those chains were shared by two or more donors. A nearest-neighbor algorithm error-corrected the raw reads and collapsed the reads into unique sequences, merging closely related sequences to remove PCR and sequencing errors. V, D and J gene segments were assigned by aligning CDR3 sequences to IMGT reference sequences. Each retained sequence needed at least a six-nucleotide match to both a V gene segment and a J gene segment. A rearrangement was called productive if the CDR3 had no stop codons and remained in frame with V and J, and every other rearrangement was called non-productive. Following IMGT convention, CDR3 was defined as the stretch from the second conserved V-encoded cysteine to the conserved J-encoded phenylalanine. Sequences without an unambiguous match to a single V gene segment were excluded from the earlier analysis of several hundred of the donors. In an earlier analysis of approximately 560 of the donors, a V segment was called functional when productive rearrangements were above 56.7%, and segregating when the standard deviation between donors exceeded 5%. A statistical classification framework was built for diagnosing cytomegalovirus status from the catalog of TCR beta chain sequences. In a later analysis, TCR nucleotide sequences were compared against IMGT/GENE-DB human TR gene sequences so that V and J genes could be assigned. Using the TCRdist pipeline, a later analysis assigned CDR3 sequences along with most-parsimonious VDJ recombination scenarios. In a later analysis, every TCR beta chain was defined by the combination of its CDR3 amino acid sequence and its V-gene family, and reads without a unique V-gene family were dropped. A later analysis removed nearly 600 highly shared, low-generation-probability nucleotide sequences to deal with suspected cross-contamination and a sequencing artifact. In a later analysis, a clonal expansion index for each public chain was calculated from normalized within-repertoire ranks of inferred template counts. In a later analysis, generation probabilities were computed with a VDJ recombination model fitted to out-of-frame rearrangements, and the resulting probabilities were checked against IGoR. Hypergeometric tests were used in a later analysis to score TCR-TCR, TCR-HLA and TCR-CMV co-occurrence, with a repertoire-size bias correction applied to the TCR pairs. In a later analysis, false discovery rates were estimated by permuting HLA or CMV assignments 20 times. In a later analysis, co-occurring TCRs were grouped with DBSCAN, and TCRdist sequence similarity was added when clustering was performed within HLA-allele-positive subsets. For co-occurrence clustering, repertoires with fewer than 30,000 or more than 120,000 public chains were excluded, along with roughly 5 repertoires with anomalous nucleotide sharing. Held by TCRdb, this immuneACCESS table contains in-frame sequences only and omits some clones. Under half of the omission traces to an unresolved V gene where checked; the cause of the rest is unknown. That table furnishes V, J and clone size, whereas the DNA furnished D and trimming. For this sample the table gives over 150,000 clones, of which approximately 81% were detected only once. The ten top clones hold about 2.4% of the sample.

The CDR3 starts with the cysteine, ends with the phenylalanine, and has 13 residues. Solely the CDR3 DNA is kept, with 39 bases framed from the first base. The germline V gene encodes CDR1 MNHNY and CDR2 SVGAGI (reference sequence). Relative to germline, V is missing 7 bases and J is missing 2 bases, with 1 base of the junction outside any gene match. The cohort comprised around 690 healthy bone marrow donors. At the time of sampling, all cohort members were nominally healthy, though unrecorded immune exposures were likely present. The donor was CMV seronegative and belonged to the group of 380 or so seronegative cohort members. Each donor provided a peripheral blood sample, and peripheral blood mononuclear cells were used for TCR beta sequencing. The Qiagen DNeasy Blood Extraction Kit was used to extract genomic DNA from the blood cell samples. What the research found in general, with its limitations: Most TCR sequences were observed very rarely across donors, whereas some public TCRs were present in many individuals. A cluster of highly shared sequence variants was judged likely to be a technical artifact of the sequencing pipeline. In this cohort, only TCR beta chains were sequenced, and detectable features were limited by the absence of alpha or paired-chain data. In both the original and validation cohorts, the classifier was reported to diagnose cytomegalovirus status with high specificity and sensitivity. A later analysis found that TCR association rates varied across HLA loci, with DRB1 alleles showing the most associated TCRs and HLA-C alleles the fewest. An earlier analysis of around 500 of the donors showed that most TCR beta V segments appeared in productive rearrangements either about 87% or about 30% of the time, which broadly matched IMGT annotations. The study gave a list of roughly 150 TCR beta chains associated with cytomegalovirus. Sequencing depth was assumed to be roughly uniform across donors in the presence/absence analyses, though that assumption may not hold. A further reported finding was that TCR beta sequences accurately predicted the HLA-A and HLA-B alleles for most subjects in the first cohort. Over 15 rarely observed V segments, including chromosome 9 orphons, were excluded from the earlier analysis of approximately 500 of the donors because counts were too low. Compared with equally common non-associated chains, HLA-associated TCR beta chains in a later analysis were more clonally expanded and had lower generation probabilities. Specific HLA alleles were associated with over 15,000 TCR beta sequences at a false discovery rate of 0.05 in a later analysis. According to a later genetic analysis, donors in an Asian-associated ancestry cluster had fewer N-insertions in productive TCRs than the approximately 690-donor mean. Because HLA typing was unavailable for some donors at each locus, only the typed subset was used in association tests. According to the authors, the approach could potentially be generalized to other disease states and immunological phenotypes. In a later genetic analysis, a missense DCLRE1C variant was associated with V-gene and J-gene trimming of TCR beta chains, and the association was replicated in an independent cohort. A later analysis reported that several top co-occurrence clusters appeared linked to parvovirus B19, influenza, CMV and Epstein-Barr virus. CMV serostatus was the only immune exposure information available for the cohort. A later analysis found that most CMV-associated TCR beta chains appeared HLA-restricted, with HLA associations seemingly driven largely by CMV exposure. Correlated functional status among segregating V segments might reflect linkage disequilibrium, but an unknown experimental factor could not be ruled out. In vitro tests confirmed that three of the cytomegalovirus-associated TCR beta chains recognize cytomegalovirus antigens. Because the 87-base-pair reads could not distinguish some IMGT-functional V segments, including TRBV6-2 and TRBV6-3, those segments were excluded. When HLA alleles, especially DR and DQ, strongly co-occurred, attributing TCR associations to individual alleles was difficult.

The sample comprised PBMCs. This clonotype was sampled from a male donor in good health and CMV-seronegative. The chain is encoded by TRBV6-6 joined to TRBJ1-4, and TRBD1 aligns with 7 junction nucleotides. CDR3 protein: CASTGQTNEKLFF. The bases are TGTGCCAGCACGGGACAGACTAATGAAAAACTGTTTTTT.